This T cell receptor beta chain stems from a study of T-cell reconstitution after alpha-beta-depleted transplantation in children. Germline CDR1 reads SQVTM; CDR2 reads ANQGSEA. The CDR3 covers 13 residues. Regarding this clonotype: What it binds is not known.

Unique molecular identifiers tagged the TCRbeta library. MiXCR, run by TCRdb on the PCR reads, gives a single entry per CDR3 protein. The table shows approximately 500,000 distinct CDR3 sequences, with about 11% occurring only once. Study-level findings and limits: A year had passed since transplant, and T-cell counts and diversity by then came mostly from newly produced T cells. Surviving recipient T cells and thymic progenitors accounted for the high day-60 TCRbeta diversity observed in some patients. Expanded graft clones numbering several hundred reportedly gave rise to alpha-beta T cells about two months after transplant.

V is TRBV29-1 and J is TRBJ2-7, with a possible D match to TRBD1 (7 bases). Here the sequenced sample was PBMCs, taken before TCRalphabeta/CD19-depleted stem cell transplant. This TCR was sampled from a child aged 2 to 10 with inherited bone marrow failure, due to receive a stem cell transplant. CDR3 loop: CSASGGIFYEQYF. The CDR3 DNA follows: TGCAGTGCTTCAGGGGGGATTTTTTACGAGCAGTACTTC.